The sequence of this TCR beta chain was determined in a study of blood T cell repertoires in COVID-19. Study information: Whether acute or convalescent, the COVID-19 samples came from the United States, Italy and Spain. The cDNA or gDNA used as material had been derived from T cells, B-cell-depleted T cells, or PBMCs.

Per the authors' pipeline: How many nucleated cells were present was estimated from reference gene primer amplification. TCRdb's copy holds only in-frame clones and misses some; the assay was immunoSEQ multiplex PCR. V, J and clone size are those of that table, while D and trimming were read from the DNA. The profile covers 380,000 or so clones, with over 65% appearing a single time and roughly 1.2% taken by the ten largest. The sample comprised peripheral blood. This clonotype originated in a human donor with acute or convalescent COVID-19. The donor label of this sample is uncertain.

The CDR3, as DNA: TGTGCCAGCAGGGGGCCCGGGGGTCAGCCCCAGCATTTT. As protein: CASRGPGGQPQHF. The V call is TRBV2, the J call TRBJ1-5; D possibly corresponds to TRBD1 (5 bases). The germline V gene encodes CDR1 SNHLY and CDR2 FYNNEI. The CDR3 has 13 residues. Trimming removed 6 bases at V and 6 bases at J, with 12 bases between. Using reference TRBV2 and TRBJ1-5 for the parts outside the CDR3, the full variable domain is EPEVTQTPSHQVTQMGQEVILRCVPISNHLYFYWYRQILGQKVEFLVSFYNNEISEKSEIFDDQFSVERPDGSNFTLKIRSTKLEDSAMYFCASRGPGGQPQHFGDGTRLSIL.